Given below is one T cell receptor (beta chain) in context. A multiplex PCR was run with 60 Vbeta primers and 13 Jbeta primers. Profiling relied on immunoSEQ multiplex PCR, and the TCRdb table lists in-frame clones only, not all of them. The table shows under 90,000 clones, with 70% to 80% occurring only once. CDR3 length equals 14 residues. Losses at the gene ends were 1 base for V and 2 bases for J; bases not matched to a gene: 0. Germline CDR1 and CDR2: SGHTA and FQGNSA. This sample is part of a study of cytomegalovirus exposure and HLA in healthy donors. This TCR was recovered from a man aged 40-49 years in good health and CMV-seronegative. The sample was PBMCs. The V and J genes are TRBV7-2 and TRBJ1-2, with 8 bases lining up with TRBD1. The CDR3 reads CASSLGQGNYGYTF. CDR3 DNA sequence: TGTGCCAGCAGCTTAGGACAGGGGAACTATGGCTACACCTTC.